Each of the 5 T cell receptor beta chains below was sequenced from the same sample in a study of cytomegalovirus exposure and HLA in healthy donors. The primer mix had 60 Vbeta and 13 Jbeta primers. TCRdb's copy holds only in-frame clones and misses some; the assay was immunoSEQ multiplex PCR. Of approximately 260,000 clones listed, about nine tenths are singletons. Sample: PBMCs. The receptor set was obtained from a girl aged 2 to 10 in good health and CMV-seronegative.

The chain joins TRBV6-5 to TRBJ1-2; 10 positions match TRBD1. The CDR3 covers 13 residues. Trimming at V came to 4 bases and at J to 5 bases, leaving 1 base not matched to a gene. CDR1 is MNHEY, CDR2 SVGAGI, per germline. The CDR3 is CASSSGQGYGYTF. The CDR3, as DNA: TGTGCCAGCAGTTCGGGACAGGGGTATGGCTACACCTTC.

Worth noting for this clone: Other DNA sequences within the sample encode an identical CDR3. The chain is built from TRBV5-1 and TRBJ1-5, with 10 bases aligning to TRBD1. In germline, CDR1 is SGHRS, CDR2 YFSETQ. CDR3 length: 15 amino acids. V shed 4 bases and J 1 base; nucleotides not matched to a gene: 2. Here the CDR3 DNA reads TGCGCCAGCAGCCTGGGACAGGGGAGCAATCAGCCCCAGCATTTT. Encoded protein: CASSLGQGSNQPQHF.

This rearrangement joins TRBV5-1 to TRBJ2-7; possibly TRBD2 for D (6 bases). This CDR3 is 14 amino acids long. V was trimmed by 0 bases and J by 5 bases, leaving 12 bases between them. Germline CDR1 SGHRS, CDR2 YFSETQ. The CDR3: CASSLAGGSNEQYF. The DNA of the CDR3 is TGCGCCAGCAGCTTGGCAGGAGGGAGCAACGAGCAGTACTTC. The full variable domain, with the rest looked up from reference TRBV5-1 and TRBJ2-7, is KAGVTQTPRYLIKTRGQQVTLSCSPISGHRSVSWYQQTPGQGLQFLFEYFSETQRNKGNFPGRFSGRQFSNSRSEMNVSTLELGDSALYLCASSLAGGSNEQYFGPGTRLTVT.

Written as DNA, the CDR3 is TGCGCCAGCAGCTTGACAGGGGCAGGGGAGACCCAGTACTTC. It is translated as CASSLTGAGETQYF. This rearrangement joins TRBV5-1 to TRBJ2-5, with 7 nucleotides matching TRBD1. This CDR3 has 14 amino acids. CDR1 SGHRS and CDR2 YFSETQ come from the germline V gene. Unmatched junction bases numbered 5, after V lost 1 base and J lost 5 bases.

Turning to this clone: This specimen includes other DNA sequences encoding the same CDR3. This chain links TRBV5-1 with TRBJ2-1, with TRBD2 matching over 8 bases. After removal of 5 bases from V and 9 bases from J, the junction contained 13 bases not matched to a gene. Germline V gene data show CDR1 as SGHRS and CDR2 as YFSETQ. The CDR3 is made up of 15 amino acids. In DNA, the CDR3 is TGCGCCAGCAGTTTGTCCACGGGAGGGCCAACTGAGCAGTTCTTC. This sequence encodes CASSLSTGGPTEQFF.